One sample yielded the 7 T cell receptor beta chains listed below, sequenced in a study of blood T cell repertoires in COVID-19. The assay was immunoSEQ multiplex PCR, and TCRdb's table has in-frame clones only and misses some. The table has roughly 220,000 clones, around 86% seen once; the top ten hold 3.8%. The sample taken for sequencing was PBMCs or T cells enriched from blood (not recorded which). These receptors were taken from a woman aged 40 to 55 with acute COVID-19.

V gene TRBV20-1 combines with J gene TRBJ1-6; D is undetermined. The germline CDR1 and CDR2 sequences are DFQATT and SNEGSKA (reference sequence). This CDR3 has 15 residues. Between the trimmed V and J ends, which lost 3 bases and 10 bases, there was a span of 19 bases. Here the CDR3 DNA reads TGCAGTGCTAGTTATCAGCTGCATGAGGGCTCACCCCTCCACTTT. Protein: CSASYQLHEGSPLHF.

J is TRBJ2-2 and V is TRBV2; 10 nucleotides align to TRBD2. With 7 bases clipped from V and 6 bases from J, the junction kept 5 bases outside the gene matches. This CDR3 has 14 residues. Germline loops: CDR1 SNHLY, CDR2 FYNNEI. DNA of the CDR3: TGTGCCAGCAAGCGGGAGGGCCCCCCCGGGGAGCTGTTTTTT. Translation: CASKREGPPGELFF.

The rearrangement joins TRBV6-1 to TRBJ2-7; no clear D. CDR3 length equals 14 residues. Germline CDR1 and CDR2: MNHNS and SASEGT. V lost 3 bases, J lost 0 bases, and 9 bases lay in between. Here the CDR3 DNA reads TGTGCCAGCAGTGACGAGCCCTCCTCCTACGAGCAGTACTTC. Translating gives CASSDEPSSYEQYF.

This chain joins TRBV19 and TRBJ1-1, with D possibly being TRBD1 (6 bases). The CDR3 loop spans 16 amino acids. The germline CDR1 and CDR2 sequences are LNHDA and SQIVND (reference sequence). Trimming removed 7 bases from V and 1 base from J, with 19 bases in between. CDR3 loop: CASTPITQGRNTEAFF. DNA for the CDR3: TGTGCCAGTACTCCTATTACACAGGGAAGGAACACTGAAGCTTTCTTT.

The chain joins TRBV10-1 to TRBJ1-5, with D possibly TRBD1 on 5 matching bases. Germline-derived CDR1 and CDR2 are WNHNN and SYGVQD (reference sequence). CDR3 length: 13 amino acids. Trimming pared 3 bases from V and 7 bases from J, leaving 10 bases between. The CDR3 DNA is TGCGCCAGCAGTGAATCAGGGCGACAGCCCCAGCATTTT. It translates to CASSESGRQPQHF.

J is TRBJ2-7 and V is TRBV7-3; 8 bases align to TRBD1. CDR1 and CDR2 (germline): SGHTA, FQGTGA. After removal of 2 bases from V and 6 bases from J, the junction contained 15 bases not matched to a gene. The CDR3 length is 17 residues. The CDR3 here is CASSLVGGGQGFAEQYF. CDR3 nucleotide sequence: TGTGCCAGCAGCTTAGTAGGGGGCGGACAGGGATTCGCCGAGCAGTACTTC.

V usage is TRBV7-9 and J usage is TRBJ1-3; weak D call: TRBD1 (6 bases). V was cut by 3 bases and J by 2 bases, with 11 bases left in between. This CDR3 is built from 15 residues. CDR1 SEHNR and CDR2 FQNEAQ come from the germline V gene (reference sequence). CDR3 bases: TGTGCCAGCAGCTTGGGAACAGGGACTGGAAACACCATATATTTT. Translation gives CASSLGTGTGNTIYF.